This passage covers 30 T cell receptor beta chains from one sample sequenced in a study of T cells in Graves' hyperthyroidism and ophthalmopathy. Amplification yielded TCR beta CDR3 regions, with RNA transcripts as the source. Researchers ran a first-round RT-PCR on the TCR CDR3 using the HTBI primer set. TCRdb reprocessed the multiplex PCR reads with MiXCR, giving one entry per CDR3 protein. The data contain some 580,000 distinct CDR3 sequences, around 16% of them singletons. Sequencing input: blood. These TCRs come from a woman in her forties with Graves' ophthalmopathy.

J is TRBJ2-5 and V is TRBV6-1; TRBD2 agrees at 10 bases. Germline loops: CDR1 MNHNS, CDR2 SASEGT. CDR3 length: 17 amino acids. V lost 5 bases to trimming and J lost 3 bases; unmatched junction nucleotides: 12. The DNA of the CDR3 is TGTGCCAGCAGTCCCCTAGGACTAGCGGACGGGGAAGAGACCCAGTACTTC. This sequence encodes CASSPLGLADGEETQYF.

The chain joins TRBV15 to TRBJ2-5, with no clear D. Germline V gene data show CDR1 as LNHNV and CDR2 as YYDKDF (reference sequence). Trimming shortened V by 1 base and J by 3 bases, and 9 bases separated the two germline ends. The CDR3 spans 14 residues. DNA of the CDR3: TGTGCCACCAGCAGAGGGCTCCTTAAAGAGACCCAGTACTTC. Translation: CATSRGLLKETQYF. The variable domain in full, completed from reference TRBV15 and TRBJ2-5, reads DAMVIQNPRYQVTQFGKPVTLSCSQTLNHNVMYWYQQKSSQAPKLLFHYYDKDFNNEADTPDNFQSRRPNTSFCFLDIRSPGLGDTAMYLCATSRGLLKETQYFGPGTRLLVL.

Many counts were recorded for this clonotype. The chain combines TRBV2 with TRBJ1-5, with D tentatively TRBD1 (5 bases). With 8 bases removed from V and 7 bases from J, the gap between germline ends came to 15 bases. This CDR3 spans 13 amino acids. From germline, CDR1 is SNHLY and CDR2 FYNNEI. The CDR3 sequence: CASGLGWGQPQHF. Written as DNA, the CDR3 is TGTGCCAGCGGGTTGGGGTGGGGGCAGCCCCAGCATTTT.

The J gene is TRBJ2-1, the V gene TRBV6-2 or TRBV6-3; D may correspond to TRBD1 or TRBD2 (6 bases each). Looked up from germline, CDR1 is MNHEY and CDR2 is SVGEGT. Trimming removed 4 bases from V and 8 bases from J, with 21 bases in between. This CDR3 has 16 amino acids. The chain's CDR3 is CASSFLDRSLADEQFF. CDR3 bases: TGTGCCAGCAGTTTTCTAGACAGGTCCTTAGCGGATGAGCAGTTCTTC.

At least ten counts were recorded for this clonotype. The chain couples TRBV30 to TRBJ1-1, with no clear D. The CDR3 totals 14 residues. The germline V and J ends were trimmed by 2 bases and 4 bases, with 14 bases remaining between them. Per germline, CDR1 GTSNPN and CDR2 SVGIG (reference sequence). CDR3 DNA: TGTGCCTGGAGTCCCGGACTGACGTTCACTGAAGCTTTCTTT. Amino acids: CAWSPGLTFTEAFF. Looking up the rest from reference TRBV30 and TRBJ1-1 gives the full variable domain: SQTIHQWPATLVQPVGSPLSLECTVEGTSNPNLYWYRQAAGRGLQLLFYSVGIGQISSEVPQNLSASRPQDRQFILSSKKLLLSDSGFYLCAWSPGLTFTEAFFGQGTRLTVV.

The table lists this clonotype with many counts. The V call is TRBV5-1, the J call TRBJ2-7, with a possible D match to TRBD2 (5 bases). Germline lookup yields CDR1 SGHRS and CDR2 YFSETQ. V lost 5 bases and J lost 6, with 24 bases in between. The CDR3 covers 16 residues. For the CDR3, the DNA is TGCGCCAGCAGTCTATCTACAGTGAGGGAGAGTCTCGAGCAGTACTTC. Amino acid sequence: CASSLSTVRESLEQYF.

In its sample, this clonotype was seen a few times. Here the CDR3 reads CASSLGLSGSPNEQFF. The CDR3 coding sequence is TGTGCCAGCAGCTTAGGGCTAAGCGGGAGTCCGAATGAGCAGTTCTTC. The chain combines TRBV11-1 with TRBJ2-1, with 8 bases aligning to TRBD2. This CDR3 comprises 16 residues. CDR1 and CDR2 from the germline V gene are SGHAT and FQDESV (reference sequence). V lost 1 base, J lost 7 bases, and 9 bases stayed unmatched.

In this sample, this clonotype turned up many times. The rearrangement joins TRBV12-3 or TRBV12-4 to TRBJ2-5, with 7 nucleotides matching TRBD2. V lost 5 bases, J lost 2 bases, and 5 bases stayed unmatched. CDR3 length: 14 amino acids. CDR3 nucleotide sequence: TGTGCCAGCAGTCTGAATAGCGGGCAAGAGACCCAGTACTTC. Its translation: CASSLNSGQETQYF.

This clonotype occurred many times. This chain's CDR3 is CASSPRTGAKHNEQFF. CDR3 bases: TGTGCCAGCAGTCCTAGGACAGGGGCGAAGCACAATGAGCAGTTCTTC. The gene calls are TRBV28 and TRBJ2-1; TRBD1 agrees at 9 bases. The ends lost 5 bases at V and 5 bases at J; junction bases unmatched: 10. Germline V gene sequence: CDR1 MDHEN, CDR2 SYDVKM. The CDR3 consists of 16 residues.

There are many counts of this clonotype. The genes are TRBV18 and TRBJ2-7, with 9 bases identical to TRBD2. Unmatched junction bases numbered 1, after V lost 2 bases and J lost 2 bases. This CDR3 spans 14 amino acids. Germline CDR1 is KGHSH and CDR2 is LQKENI. This chain's CDR3 is CASSPASGTYEQYF. Here the CDR3 DNA reads TGTGCCAGCTCACCAGCTAGCGGGACCTACGAGCAGTACTTC.

This clonotype showed up just a few times. The chain uses TRBV2 and TRBJ1-5; 9 bases line up with TRBD1. V was clipped by 5 bases and J by 3 bases; unmatched bases: 5. The V gene's germline CDR1 is SNHLY and CDR2 FYNNEI. This CDR3 comprises 15 residues. In DNA, the CDR3 is TGTGCCAGCAGTTCGCGACAGGGGGTCAATCAGCCCCAGCATTTT. It encodes CASSSRQGVNQPQHF.

The CDR3 region is CSADTGVGNQPQHF. The CDR3 bases are TGCAGTGCCGATACAGGGGTTGGCAATCAGCCCCAGCATTTT. V and J are TRBV20-1 and TRBJ1-5; 7 bases are shared with TRBD1. This CDR3 has 14 amino acids. Germline lookup yields CDR1 DFQATT and CDR2 SNEGSKA (reference sequence). The trim removed 6 bases at V and 2 bases at J, leaving 7 bases unmatched.

This clonotype has at least ten counts. The chain couples TRBV11-2 to TRBJ2-5; a possible D gene is TRBD1 (5 bases). The CDR3 is made up of 16 amino acids. Germline V gene lookup returns CDR1 SGHAT and CDR2 FQNNGV. The V end was cut by 0 bases, the J end by 5 bases, with 16 bases between. DNA for the CDR3: TGTGCCAGCAGCTTAGATAGTGGACACCCCTGGGAGACCCAGTACTTC. As protein: CASSLDSGHPWETQYF.

In its sample, this clonotype was seen many times. This chain links TRBV2 with TRBJ2-7; 7 nucleotides match TRBD1. There are 13 residues in the CDR3. Germline loops: CDR1 SNHLY, CDR2 FYNNEI. Trimming removed 2 bases from V and 6 bases from J; junction bases left unmatched: 4. Written as DNA, the CDR3 is TGTGCCAGCAGTGAACTTTGGGACAGCGAGCAGTACTTC. It translates to CASSELWDSEQYF.

Notes on this clonotype: The junction departs from germline at one end; a sequencing error may be responsible. The genes are TRBV5-6 and TRBJ1-2; a possible D gene is TRBD1 (5 bases). The length of the CDR3 is 13 residues. Germline CDR1 reads SGHDT; CDR2 reads YYEEEE. The CDR3: CVSSLSRVDGYTF. CDR3 bases: TGTGTCAGCAGCTTGAGCAGGGTGGACGGCTACACCTTC.

The J gene is TRBJ2-7, the V gene TRBV18; tentative D call: TRBD1 (5 bases). This CDR3 is built from 14 residues. V lost 3 bases, J lost 2 bases, and 11 bases lay in between. Per the germline V gene, CDR1 is KGHSH and CDR2 is LQKENI. The CDR3 reads CASSPMDNTYEQYF. DNA of the CDR3: TGTGCCAGCTCACCCATGGACAACACCTACGAGCAGTACTTC.

This clonotype was recorded at least ten times. The rearrangement uses TRBV18 and TRBJ2-1; maybe TRBD2 (5 bases). The CDR3 loop spans 16 amino acids. CDR1 is KGHSH and CDR2 is LQKENI in the germline V gene. Trimming left V 1 base short and J 3 bases short, with 13 bases between. The CDR3 DNA reads as TGTGCCAGCTCACCACTTGGTCTAGCTAACTACAATGAGCAGTTCTTC. Protein: CASSPLGLANYNEQFF.

In its sample, this clonotype was seen a few times. For the CDR3, the DNA is TGTGCCAGCAGGCCGGCGGGGGCGTACTATGGCTACACCTTC. It encodes CASRPAGAYYGYTF. This rearrangement joins TRBV7-9 to TRBJ1-2; TRBD1 is a possible D gene (6 bases). V lost 6 bases, J lost 3 bases, and 14 bases lay in between. The germline gives CDR1 SEHNR, CDR2 FQNEAQ (reference sequence). The CDR3 has 14 residues.

This clonotype was detected many times. The V call is TRBV2, the J call TRBJ2-7; D perhaps matches TRBD2 (5 bases). Germline loops: CDR1 SNHLY, CDR2 FYNNEI. Trimming took 3 bases from V and 0 from J, leaving 9 bases between them. The CDR3 runs to 14 residues. CDR3 amino acids: CASSDERNSYEQYF. The CDR3, as DNA: TGTGCCAGCAGTGACGAGCGGAACTCCTACGAGCAGTACTTC.

The sample holds many counts of this clonotype. The rearrangement uses TRBV6-1 and TRBJ2-7; 10 nucleotides align to TRBD2. Trimming cost V 5 bases and J 6 bases; bases outside gene matches: 13. CDR3 length: 16 residues. Germline V gene data show CDR1 as MNHNS and CDR2 as SASEGT. The CDR3 reads CASSYPPPSGSGEQYF. The CDR3 bases are TGTGCCAGCAGTTACCCCCCCCCTAGCGGGAGTGGCGAGCAGTACTTC.

This clonotype was counted many times. The chain employs TRBV6-1 and TRBJ1-2; tentative D call: TRBD1 (5 bases). V was clipped by 5 bases and J by 4 bases, with 23 bases between them. Germline lookup yields CDR1 MNHNS and CDR2 SASEGT. There are 17 residues in the CDR3. DNA of the CDR3: TGTGCCAGCAGTTCATCCGGGGCCTCGAAGACTCCCTATGGCTACACCTTC. Encoded protein: CASSSSGASKTPYGYTF.

V gene TRBV9 combines with J gene TRBJ2-5; 12 nucleotides match TRBD2. CDR1 SGDLS and CDR2 YYNGEE come from the germline V gene. This CDR3 has 15 amino acids. The V and J ends lost 2 bases and 6 bases, in that order; junction bases with no gene match: 5. The CDR3: CASSVTSGSEKTQYF. The CDR3 DNA sequence: TGTGCCAGCAGCGTGACTAGCGGGAGTGAAAAGACCCAGTACTTC.

This clonotype was recorded at least ten times. The gene calls are TRBV5-1 and TRBJ2-3; unclear D gene. Germline loops: CDR1 SGHRS, CDR2 YFSETQ. V was trimmed by 4 bases and J by 5 bases, leaving 8 bases between them. The CDR3 has 12 residues. In nucleotides, the CDR3 is TGCGCCAGCAGCCTCCCGGGAGATACGCAGTATTTT. Residues: CASSLPGDTQYF.

The chain links TRBV20-1 to TRBJ1-5; D unresolved. V lost 0 bases to trimming and J lost 0 bases, with 18 bases between them. Germline V gives CDR1 DFQATT, CDR2 SNEGSKA (reference sequence). The CDR3 contains 18 residues. CDR3 in DNA: TGCAGTGCTAGAGAGGGCCAGATGTTCCCCTATAGCAATCAGCCCCAGCATTTT. Its translation: CSAREGQMFPYSNQPQHF.

This clonotype has at least ten counts. This sequence joins TRBV11-2 and TRBJ2-7, with D unresolved. Germline V lookup: CDR1 SGHAT, CDR2 FQNNGV. The CDR3 consists of 14 residues. Trimming cost V 1 base and J 4 bases, with 11 bases left between them. The CDR3: CASSLAEKVYEQYF. As DNA, the CDR3 is TGTGCCAGCAGCTTAGCCGAGAAGGTTTACGAGCAGTACTTC.

There are many counts of this clonotype. This chain joins TRBV6-1 and TRBJ2-3, with 9 bases aligning to TRBD2. CDR1 is MNHNS and CDR2 is SASEGT in the germline V gene. With 3 bases clipped from V and 3 bases from J, the junction kept 10 bases outside the gene matches. The CDR3 has 17 residues. CDR3 nucleotides: TGTGCCAGCAGTGACCCCGAGACTGGACTAGCGACAGATACGCAGTATTTT. Translating gives CASSDPETGLATDTQYF.

This clonotype was seen ten or more times. This chain uses TRBV5-1 with TRBJ2-7; 8 nucleotides match TRBD2. The junction had 8 bases not matched to a gene; V was cut back by 0 bases and J by 3 bases. In germline, CDR1 is SGHRS, CDR2 YFSETQ. The CDR3 contains 16 residues. Written as DNA, the CDR3 is TGCGCCAGCAGCTTGGAGGGTAGCGGGATTGTCTACGAGCAGTACTTC. Its translation is CASSLEGSGIVYEQYF.

This clonotype has a single count. The chain employs TRBV20-1 and TRBJ2-5, with D possibly matching TRBD2 (6 bases). From germline, CDR1 is DFQATT and CDR2 SNEGSKA (reference sequence). V lost 4 bases and J 7 bases, leaving 16 bases between the germline ends. The CDR3 covers 13 residues. For the CDR3, the DNA is TGCAGTGCTACCGGAGGGCAGGCCTCGACCCAGTACTTC. Translated: CSATGGQASTQYF.

This clonotype was observed at least ten times. The genes are TRBV6-1 and TRBJ1-1; 7 bases agree with TRBD1. The germline CDR1 and CDR2 sequences are MNHNS and SASEGT. The CDR3 covers 14 residues. The J segment lost 3 bases and the V segment lost 5 bases, leaving 6 bases of the junction unmatched. In nucleotides, the CDR3 is TGTGCCAGCAGTACAGGGGTCGGGCACACTGAAGCTTTCTTT. Protein product: CASSTGVGHTEAFF.

This clonotype was recorded a few times. V is TRBV20-1 and J is TRBJ2-1; 8 bases match TRBD2. Trimming at V came to 7 bases and at J to 2 bases, leaving 10 bases not matched to a gene. The CDR3 runs 15 residues. Germline CDR1 is DFQATT and CDR2 is SNEGSKA (reference sequence). The CDR3 region is CSGRLAGGPYNEQFF. The CDR3 DNA reads TGCAGTGGACGCTTGGCGGGGGGCCCCTACAATGAGCAGTTCTTC.